Each of the 16 T cell receptor beta chains below was sequenced from the same sample in a study of blood T cells in healthy people across ages. Combining a sample-barcoded 5' primer with a J-beta primer mix, a second PCR ran for roughly 7 to 12 cycles. MiXCR was run by TCRdb on the 5' RACE reads, yielding one entry per CDR3 protein. The sample includes 450,000 to 700,000 distinct CDR3 sequences, about 25% of them seen just once. Sequencing was done on a sample of blood. All receptors derive from a woman aged 70-85 years in good health.

The gene calls are TRBV20-1 and TRBJ2-1; no firm D call. Trimming took off 6 bases at V and 3 bases at J, with 18 bases between the two ends. CDR1 DFQATT and CDR2 SNEGSKA come from the germline V gene (reference sequence). The CDR3 runs to 15 residues. The CDR3 DNA reads as TGCAGTGCCGCGATCGGGCTACCCTTCTACAATGAGCAGTTCTTC. Protein product: CSAAIGLPFYNEQFF.

In its sample, this clonotype was seen a few times. The chain uses TRBV6-5 and TRBJ2-2, with a weak D call TRBD1 (5 bases). The V end lost 0 bases, the J end lost 5 bases, and 10 bases lay between the germline ends. This CDR3 comprises 15 residues. Looked up from germline, CDR1 is MNHEY and CDR2 is SVGAGI. CDR3 region: CASSYSGVGTGELFF. CDR3 DNA: TGTGCCAGCAGTTACTCAGGGGTCGGGACCGGGGAGCTGTTTTTT.

V and J are TRBV3-1 and TRBJ1-2; TRBD1 agrees at 9 bases. V trimming: 1 base; J trimming: 8 bases; junction bases outside the gene matches: 5. Germline lookup yields CDR1 LGHDT and CDR2 YNNKEL (reference sequence). The CDR3 runs 14 residues. This chain's CDR3 is CASSQAQGAGGYTF. The CDR3 DNA reads TGTGCCAGCAGCCAAGCACAGGGGGCTGGAGGCTACACCTTC.

The chain carries TRBV20-1 and TRBJ1-1; D perhaps matches TRBD1 (5 bases). The CDR3 loop spans 14 amino acids. V lost 2 bases and J lost 1, with 11 bases in between. Looked up from germline, CDR1 is DFQATT and CDR2 is SNEGSKA (reference sequence). DNA of the CDR3: TGCAGTGCTAGACGGGACTCAGCGAACACTGAAGCTTTCTTT. Translated: CSARRDSANTEAFF.

V is TRBV5-6 and J is TRBJ1-1; the D gene is possibly TRBD1 (5 bases). The ends were cut back, 0 bases at V and 3 bases at J, with 18 bases in the middle. Per the germline V gene, CDR1 is SGHDT and CDR2 is YYEEEE. The CDR3 length is 17 residues. CDR3 DNA sequence: TGTGCCAGCAGCTTGGGTTTTAGACAGCGCCGGTACACTGAAGCTTTCTTT. As protein: CASSLGFRQRRYTEAFF.

This clonotype was found once. V usage is TRBV7-2 and J usage is TRBJ2-1; TRBD2 agrees at 8 bases. The CDR3 length is 14 residues. Germline CDR1 SGHTA, CDR2 FQGNSA. J was trimmed by 4 bases and V by 4 bases; bases with no gene match: 3. The CDR3: CASSYQRGYNEQFF. In DNA form, the CDR3 reads TGTGCCAGCAGCTACCAGCGGGGGTACAATGAGCAGTTCTTC. Variable domain in full (rest from reference TRBV7-2 and TRBJ2-1): GAGVSQSPSNKVTEKGKDVELRCDPISGHTALYWYRQSLGQGLEFLIYFQGNSAPDKSGLPSDRFSAERTGGSVSTLTIQRTQQEDSAVYLCASSYQRGYNEQFFGPGTRLTVL.

The V and J genes are TRBV20-1 and TRBJ2-3; perhaps D is TRBD1 or TRBD2 (7 bases each). Deletions cut 6 bases from V and 2 bases from J, with 15 bases between. This CDR3 comprises 14 residues. Germline V gene sequence: CDR1 DFQATT, CDR2 SNEGSKA (reference sequence). The CDR3 sequence: CSAGDRDYTDTQYF. CDR3 nucleotides: TGCAGTGCCGGCGACAGGGACTACACAGATACGCAGTATTTT.

V and J are TRBV6-5 and TRBJ2-7; possibly TRBD1 for D (6 bases). The length of the CDR3 is 14 residues. CDR1 MNHEY and CDR2 SVGAGI come from the germline V gene. V was pared by 4 bases and J by 4 bases, with 14 bases between. The CDR3 DNA follows: TGTGCCAGCAGTTCCCCGGGCAGGGGATACGAGCAGTACTTC. It codes for CASSSPGRGYEQYF.

Here the CDR3 DNA reads TGTGCCAGCAGCTCCCGAGGGACAGGGGGCTACGAGCAGTACTTC. This gives the protein CASSSRGTGGYEQYF. The chain carries TRBV7-2 and TRBJ2-1, with 11 bases lining up with TRBD1. The DNA end lines up better with TRBJ2-7; the J call may be wrong. The germline V gene has CDR1 SGHTA and CDR2 FQGNSA. The length of the CDR3 is 15 residues.

V is TRBV9 and J is TRBJ2-1; 12 bases align to TRBD2. The CDR3 sequence is 18 residues long. The germline CDR1 and CDR2 sequences are SGDLS and YYNGEE. J was trimmed by 0 bases and V by 6 bases; bases with no gene match: 10. As DNA, the CDR3 is TGTGCCAGCACCCAGGGACTAGCGGGCCCCGGCTCCTACAATGAGCAGTTCTTC. Its translation: CASTQGLAGPGSYNEQFF. Full variable domain (outside the CDR3, taken from reference TRBV9 and TRBJ2-1): DSGVTQTPKHLITATGQRVTLRCSPRSGDLSVYWYQQSLDQGLQFLIQYYNGEERAKGNILERFSAQQFPDLHSELNLSSLELGDSALYFCASTQGLAGPGSYNEQFFGPGTRLTVL.

The CDR3, as DNA: TGTGCCAGCAGCGCTAGCGGGGCAAGCACAGATACGCAGTATTTT. It specifies CASSASGASTDTQYF. This chain uses TRBV7-8 with TRBJ2-3; TRBD2 aligns across 9 bases. J gave up 0 bases and V 5 bases, and 3 bases lay outside the gene matches. The CDR3 is 15 residues long. Germline V CDR1 and CDR2: SGHVS, FQNEAQ.

This clonotype was detected a few times. The chain is built from TRBV6-2 or TRBV6-3 and TRBJ2-1; 8 bases are shared with TRBD1. The germline V gene encodes CDR1 MNHEY and CDR2 SVGEGT. J gave up 4 bases and V 7 bases, and 3 bases lay outside the gene matches. The CDR3 is 13 amino acids. As DNA, the CDR3 is TGTGCCAGCATGAGGGACAGGTACAATGAGCAGTTCTTC. It codes for CASMRDRYNEQFF.

The J gene is TRBJ1-1, the V gene TRBV11-2; 7 nucleotides align to TRBD1. CDR1 and CDR2 from the germline V gene are SGHAT and FQNNGV. Unmatched junction bases numbered 3, after V lost 1 base and J lost 1 base. This CDR3 has 15 amino acids. As DNA, the CDR3 is TGTGCCAGCAGCTTAGGACCAGGGGGGAACACTGAAGCTTTCTTT. Translated: CASSLGPGGNTEAFF. Combining the CDR3 with reference TRBV11-2 and TRBJ1-1 gives the whole variable domain EAGVAQSPRYKIIEKRQSVAFWCNPISGHATLYWYQQILGQGPKLLIQFQNNGVVDDSQLPKDRFSAERLKGVDSTLKIQPAKLEDSAVYLCASSLGPGGNTEAFFGQGTRLTVV.

The rearrangement uses TRBV20-1 and TRBJ1-1; D is uncertain. Germline V gives CDR1 DFQATT, CDR2 SNEGSKA (reference sequence). V lost 0 bases, J lost 2 bases, and 10 bases lay in between. The CDR3 is made up of 14 amino acids. CDR3 residues: CSARDFSGNTEAFF. For the CDR3, the DNA is TGCAGTGCTAGAGATTTTTCGGGCAACACTGAAGCTTTCTTT.

There are a few counts of this clonotype. The chain uses TRBV20-1 and TRBJ2-1; TRBD2 agrees at 12 bases. The CDR3 is 15 amino acids. Germline-derived CDR1 and CDR2 are DFQATT and SNEGSKA (reference sequence). The junction had 8 bases not matched to a gene; V was cut back by 1 base and J by 10 bases. The CDR3 reads CSARASSGGAHEQFF. The CDR3 DNA sequence: TGCAGTGCTAGAGCTTCTAGCGGGGGGGCCCACGAGCAGTTCTTC.

This clonotype was seen a handful of times. This chain uses TRBV7-9 with TRBJ1-5; TRBD1 agrees at 9 bases. The CDR3 is 17 amino acids. CDR1 SEHNR and CDR2 FQNEAQ come from the germline V gene (reference sequence). V lost 1 base to trimming and J lost 2 bases; unmatched junction nucleotides: 6. The CDR3 region has the DNA TGTGCCAGCAGCTTAGACCGGGGACAGGGAGGCAATCAGCCCCAGCATTTT. It translates to CASSLDRGQGGNQPQHF.